The 26 T cell receptor beta chains listed next were all sequenced from one sample in a study of identical twins. Each CDR3 protein gets one entry after TCRdb re-called the 5' RACE reads with MiXCR. The sample yields some 590,000 distinct CDR3 sequences, 7.5% to 10% seen once. Another study also made use of these data, one on yellow fever vaccine responses in identical twins.

Sequencing input: PBMCs. The receptors were gathered from a woman in her late teens or twenties in good health.

This clonotype was found many times. The V gene is TRBV27, the J gene TRBJ2-3, with D tentatively TRBD2 (5 bases). Trimming took off 3 bases at V and 4 bases at J, with 11 bases between the two ends. Germline loops: CDR1 MNHEY, CDR2 SMNVEV (reference sequence). The CDR3 contains 14 residues. The CDR3 DNA follows: TGTGCCAGCAGTTTGGGCCTAGCCCCAGATACGCAGTATTTT. Protein: CASSLGLAPDTQYF.

The chain joins TRBV7-8 to TRBJ2-5; the D call may be TRBD1 or TRBD2 (5 bases each). Trimming removed 7 bases at V and 6 bases at J, with 21 bases between. Germline CDR1 is SGHVS and CDR2 is FQNEAQ. The CDR3 sequence is 15 residues long. The CDR3 sequence: CASTLTGPGGQTQYF. The CDR3 nucleotides are TGTGCCAGCACCCTCACGGGACCTGGGGGTCAGACCCAGTACTTC.

The chain couples TRBV29-1 to TRBJ2-6, with D possibly being TRBD2 (5 bases). The CDR3 is made up of 16 amino acids. CDR1 is SQVTM and CDR2 is ANQGSEA in the germline V gene. With 1 base removed from V and 0 bases from J, the gap between germline ends came to 10 bases. The CDR3 DNA follows: TGCAGCGTTGAAGGCCACCGGGGCTCTGGGGCCAACGTCCTGACTTTC. It codes for CSVEGHRGSGANVLTF.

The table lists this clonotype with a few counts. The V gene is TRBV19, the J gene TRBJ2-3; the match to TRBD1 covers 12 bases. Trimming cost V 10 bases and J 6 bases; bases outside gene matches: 11. CDR3 length equals 15 residues. CDR1 is LNHDA, CDR2 SQIVND, per germline (reference sequence). The CDR3 is CATALRDRGPDTQYF. DNA of the CDR3: TGTGCCACCGCCCTGCGGGACAGGGGGCCCGATACGCAGTATTTT. Variable domain in full (rest from reference TRBV19 and TRBJ2-3): DGGITQSPKYLFRKEGQNVTLSCEQNLNHDAMYWYRQDPGQGLRLIYYSQIVNDFQKGDIAEGYSVSREKKESFPLTVTSAQKNPTAFYLCATALRDRGPDTQYFGPGTRLTVL.

This clonotype was seen many times. The chain is built from TRBV5-1 and TRBJ2-7, with a possible D match to TRBD1 (6 bases). The CDR3 runs 14 residues. V lost 0 bases to trimming and J lost 2 bases, with 9 bases between them. Germline V CDR1 and CDR2: SGHRS, YFSETQ. The CDR3 loop reads CASSLGQAPYEQYF. The CDR3 nucleotides are TGCGCCAGCAGCTTGGGACAGGCCCCCTACGAGCAGTACTTC. The variable domain in full, completed from reference TRBV5-1 and TRBJ2-7, reads KAGVTQTPRYLIKTRGQQVTLSCSPISGHRSVSWYQQTPGQGLQFLFEYFSETQRNKGNFPGRFSGRQFSNSRSEMNVSTLELGDSALYLCASSLGQAPYEQYFGPGTRLTVT.

This clonotype occurred many times. The chain has TRBV6-5 and TRBJ2-7; D is possibly TRBD2 (5 bases). The CDR3 extends over 15 amino acids. The germline V and J ends were trimmed by 1 base and 2 bases, with 12 bases remaining between them. Germline V CDR1 and CDR2: MNHEY, SVGAGI. The CDR3 spells CASSYYGGPTYEQYF. The CDR3 region has the DNA TGTGCCAGCAGTTACTATGGCGGGCCCACCTACGAGCAGTACTTC.

In its sample, this clonotype was seen many times. This chain uses TRBV10-3 with TRBJ1-5; D remains ambiguous. Deletions cut 0 bases from V and 15 bases from J, with 12 bases between. This CDR3 comprises 12 residues. The germline gives CDR1 ENHRY, CDR2 SYGVKD. This chain's CDR3 is CAISESLDLRHF. CDR3 in DNA: TGTGCCATCAGTGAGTCTCTGGACCTTCGGCATTTT.

This clonotype came up a few times. The V and J genes are TRBV6-1 and TRBJ2-1, with 8 bases identical to TRBD2. CDR3 size: 15 residues. Germline CDR1 and CDR2: MNHNS and SASEGT. The V segment lost 3 bases and the J segment 5 bases; nucleotides outside the gene matches: 6. The chain's CDR3 is CASSEQGTRDNEQFF. The CDR3, as DNA: TGTGCCAGCAGTGAGCAGGGGACTAGGGACAATGAGCAGTTCTTC.

A few counts support this clonotype. The V call is TRBV7-2, the J call TRBJ1-4; TRBD1 might be the D (5 bases). Looked up from germline, CDR1 is SGHTA and CDR2 is FQGNSA. This CDR3 has 15 amino acids. The V gene lost 5 bases and the J gene lost 7 bases, with 17 bases spanning the gap. CDR3 in DNA: TGTGCCAGCAGCAACCTTGGCAGGGCGGGTGAAAAACTGTTTTTT. It translates to CASSNLGRAGEKLFF. Full variable domain (remainder filled in from reference TRBV7-2 and TRBJ1-4): GAGVSQSPSNKVTEKGKDVELRCDPISGHTALYWYRQSLGQGLEFLIYFQGNSAPDKSGLPSDRFSAERTGGSVSTLTIQRTQQEDSAVYLCASSNLGRAGEKLFFGSGTQLSVL.

V is TRBV20-1 and J is TRBJ2-7; D ambiguous. Trimming took 1 base from V and 2 from J, leaving 21 bases between them. CDR3 length: 17 residues. Germline-derived CDR1 and CDR2 are DFQATT and SNEGSKA (reference sequence). The CDR3 sequence: CSARVVQWSSPTYEQYF. The CDR3 DNA reads as TGCAGTGCTAGAGTCGTTCAATGGTCATCACCGACCTACGAGCAGTACTTC.

This clonotype was detected only a few times. The chain employs TRBV7-2 and TRBJ1-1; a possible D gene is TRBD1 (5 bases). This CDR3 is built from 14 residues. Germline V gene lookup returns CDR1 SGHTA and CDR2 FQGNSA. Trimming cost V 5 bases and J 3 bases, with 13 bases left between them. For the CDR3, the DNA is TGTGCCAGCAGCAAGAGGAGAGGGGACACTGAAGCTTTCTTT. Amino acids: CASSKRRGDTEAFF.

V gene TRBV18 combines with J gene TRBJ2-2; D not resolved. Germline CDR1 is KGHSH and CDR2 is LQKENI. V was pared by 0 bases and J by 5 bases, with 10 bases between. The CDR3 length is 15 residues. CDR3 bases: TGTGCCAGCTCACCACCTAGTCTATGGACCGGGGAGCTGTTTTTT. Protein: CASSPPSLWTGELFF.

This clonotype was detected many times. The chain uses TRBV5-1 and TRBJ2-5; possible D gene TRBD1, 7 bases. Germline CDR1 and CDR2: SGHRS and YFSETQ. The V gene lost 4 bases and the J gene lost 1 base, with 11 bases spanning the gap. This CDR3 region has 14 residues. The CDR3 coding sequence is TGCGCCAGCAGCCCGGGGGACAGCCAAGAGACCCAGTACTTC. Its translation is CASSPGDSQETQYF.

In this sample, this clonotype turned up many times. The chain carries TRBV2 and TRBJ2-4, with D unclear. The CDR3 extends over 15 amino acids. From germline, CDR1 is SNHLY and CDR2 FYNNEI. V gave up 1 base and J gave up 6 bases, with 13 bases separating them. This CDR3 reads CASSEGRAGRNIQYF. The CDR3 DNA reads TGTGCCAGCAGTGAAGGCCGGGCAGGCAGAAACATTCAGTACTTC.

CDR3 bases: TGTGCCAGCACCGAGTCAGGGAGCTCCTACAATGAGCAGTTCTTC. Amino acids: CASTESGSSYNEQFF. The chain joins TRBV27 to TRBJ2-1; the D call may be TRBD1 or TRBD2 (5 bases each). CDR1 is MNHEY, CDR2 SMNVEV, per germline (reference sequence). The CDR3 extends over 15 amino acids. V shed 7 bases and J shed 0 bases, with 13 bases lying between them.

This clonotype was picked up many times. One end of the junction varies from germline; a read error may be responsible. The chain recombines TRBV7-2 with TRBJ2-1; D tentatively reads TRBD1 or TRBD2 (6 bases each). Germline-derived CDR1 and CDR2 are SGHTA and FQGNSA. This CDR3 contains 15 residues. The CDR3 region is CASSSIGGPNNEQFF. For the CDR3, the DNA is TGTGCCAGCAGCTCTATCGGGGGCCCTAACAACGAGCAGTTCTTC.

J is TRBJ2-7 and V is TRBV11-2; perhaps TRBD1 as D (5 bases). The V gene's germline CDR1 is SGHAT and CDR2 FQNNGV. The CDR3 contains 15 residues. The V gene lost 0 bases and the J gene lost 6 bases, with 15 bases spanning the gap. CDR3 sequence reads: CASSLDPAGMGEQYF. As DNA, the CDR3 is TGTGCCAGCAGCTTAGATCCGGCAGGGATGGGCGAGCAGTACTTC.

There are a few counts of this clonotype. The V and J genes are TRBV12-5 and TRBJ2-1; no definite D call. Deletions cut 3 bases from V and 6 bases from J, with 3 bases between. This CDR3 is 11 amino acids long. Germline assignment: CDR1 LGHNT and CDR2 FRNRAP. The CDR3 DNA follows: TGTGCTAGTGGTTTCGCCAATGAGCAGTTCTTC. Its protein is CASGFANEQFF.

This clonotype appeared a few times. V is TRBV10-3 and J is TRBJ2-3; 9 nucleotides align to TRBD1. Trimming cost V 6 bases and J 2 bases; bases outside gene matches: 6. The CDR3 is 15 residues long. Germline V lookup: CDR1 ENHRY, CDR2 SYGVKD. DNA for the CDR3: TGTGCCATCAGCGAGGACAGGGGTTACACAGATACGCAGTATTTT. This codes for CAISEDRGYTDTQYF.

This clonotype was found a few times. The chain combines TRBV3-1 with TRBJ1-6; D is unresolved. The ends were cut back, 1 base at V and 6 bases at J, with 16 bases in the middle. Germline lookup yields CDR1 LGHDT and CDR2 YNNKEL (reference sequence). The CDR3 has 17 amino acids. The CDR3 bases are TGTGCCAGCAGCCAAGGGACCTTAGCGGTTCCTAATTCACCCCTCCACTTT. Its protein is CASSQGTLAVPNSPLHF. Full variable domain (rest looked up from reference TRBV3-1 and TRBJ1-6): DTAVSQTPKYLVTQMGNDKSIKCEQNLGHDTMYWYKQDSKKFLKIMFSYNNKELIINETVPNRFSPKSPDKAHLNLHINSLELGDSAVYFCASSQGTLAVPNSPLHFGNGTRLTVT.

The gene calls are TRBV20-1 and TRBJ2-4; D perhaps matches TRBD2 (5 bases). This CDR3 contains 15 residues. V dropped 3 bases and J dropped 0 bases, with 12 bases sitting between them. Germline V lookup: CDR1 DFQATT, CDR2 SNEGSKA (reference sequence). This CDR3 reads CSASFTSAAKNIQYF. As DNA, the CDR3 is TGCAGTGCTAGTTTCACTAGTGCAGCCAAAAACATTCAGTACTTC.

V gene TRBV5-6 combines with J gene TRBJ2-7; D is uncertain. CDR1 and CDR2 (germline): SGHDT, YYEEEE. The CDR3 has 16 amino acids. Trimming took 4 bases from V and 0 from J, leaving 17 bases between them. CDR3 nucleotides: TGTGCCAGCAGCCTCAGGACCGTATCTTCCTCCTACGAGCAGTACTTC. Translation: CASSLRTVSSSYEQYF.

This clonotype was seen only a few times. This chain links TRBV27 with TRBJ2-5; D may be TRBD2 (6 bases). The V gene lost 4 bases and the J gene lost 0 bases, with 24 bases spanning the gap. The CDR3 totals 19 residues. CDR1 is MNHEY and CDR2 is SMNVEV in the germline V gene (reference sequence). The CDR3 protein is CASSSRQRRVALYQETQYF. In DNA form, the CDR3 reads TGTGCCAGCAGTTCTAGACAGAGGAGGGTGGCCCTGTACCAAGAGACCCAGTACTTC.

This clonotype was counted at least ten times. The CDR3 spells CASKSDRIGYTF. CDR3 bases: TGTGCCAGCAAGTCGGACAGGATAGGCTACACCTTC. The V and J genes are TRBV12-3 or TRBV12-4 and TRBJ1-2, with 7 bases matching TRBD1. Unmatched junction bases numbered 7, after V lost 7 bases and J lost 8 bases. The CDR3 spans 12 residues.

This clonotype was counted between two and nine times. As DNA, the CDR3 is TGTGCCAGTTATACCGGGACAGCCCGATCCGGGGAGCTGTTTTTT. Protein: CASYTGTARSGELFF. The rearrangement links TRBV28 to TRBJ2-2, with 7 bases fitting TRBD1. J lost 6 bases, V lost 9 bases, and 13 bases had no gene match. This CDR3 is built from 15 residues. Germline V CDR1 and CDR2: MDHEN, SYDVKM.

This clonotype came up a few times. V usage is TRBV20-1 and J usage is TRBJ1-1; 10 positions match TRBD1. CDR3 length: 13 amino acids. After removal of 5 bases from V and 4 bases from J, the junction contained 4 bases not matched to a gene. From germline, CDR1 is DFQATT and CDR2 SNEGSKA (reference sequence). The CDR3 reads CSADRGLRTEAFF. The CDR3 DNA is TGCAGTGCTGACAGGGGGCTACGCACTGAAGCTTTCTTT.